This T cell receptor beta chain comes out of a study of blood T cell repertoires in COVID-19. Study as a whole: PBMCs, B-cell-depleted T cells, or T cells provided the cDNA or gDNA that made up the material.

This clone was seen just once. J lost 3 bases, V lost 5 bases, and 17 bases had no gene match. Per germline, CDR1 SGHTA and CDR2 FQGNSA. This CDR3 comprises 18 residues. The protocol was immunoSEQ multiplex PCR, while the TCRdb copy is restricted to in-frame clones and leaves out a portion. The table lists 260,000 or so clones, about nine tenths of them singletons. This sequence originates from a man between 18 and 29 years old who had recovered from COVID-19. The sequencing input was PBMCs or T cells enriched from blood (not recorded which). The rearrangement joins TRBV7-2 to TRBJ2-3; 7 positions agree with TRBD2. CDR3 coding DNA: TGTGCCAGCAGCCCCAGAGGCGGGGGAGGGGAGGGAACAGATACGCAGTATTTT. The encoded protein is CASSPRGGGGEGTDTQYF. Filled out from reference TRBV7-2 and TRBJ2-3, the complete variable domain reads GAGVSQSPSNKVTEKGKDVELRCDPISGHTALYWYRQSLGQGLEFLIYFQGNSAPDKSGLPSDRFSAERTGGSVSTLTIQRTQQEDSAVYLCASSPRGGGGEGTDTQYFGPGTRLTVL.